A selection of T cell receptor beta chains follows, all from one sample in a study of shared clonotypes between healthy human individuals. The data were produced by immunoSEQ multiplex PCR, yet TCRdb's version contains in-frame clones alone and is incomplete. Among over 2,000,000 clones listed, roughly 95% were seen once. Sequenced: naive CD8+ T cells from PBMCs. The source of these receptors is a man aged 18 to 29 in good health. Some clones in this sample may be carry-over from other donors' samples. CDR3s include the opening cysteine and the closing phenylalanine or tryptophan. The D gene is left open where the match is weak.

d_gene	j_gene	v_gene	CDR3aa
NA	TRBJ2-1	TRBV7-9	CASSNRENLGSSSDEQFF
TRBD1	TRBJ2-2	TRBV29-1	CSVLGGQNTGELFF
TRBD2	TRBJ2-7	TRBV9	CASSVAASGLFYEQYF
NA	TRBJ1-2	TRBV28	CASTNWTVGYGYTF
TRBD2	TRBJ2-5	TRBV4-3	CASSQYEGLAGGPRETQYF
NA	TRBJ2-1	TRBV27	CASSLSRGHEQFF
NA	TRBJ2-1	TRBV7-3	CASSSGDTLFDEQFF
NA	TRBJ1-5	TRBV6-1	CASSEFLQAVVNQPQHF
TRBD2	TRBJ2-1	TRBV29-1	CSVDPASGRDTEQFF
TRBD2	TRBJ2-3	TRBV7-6	CASRPSGRSTDTQYF
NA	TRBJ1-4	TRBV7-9	CASSLVVSEGTNEKLFF
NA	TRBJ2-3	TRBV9	CASSPQFSSTDTQYF
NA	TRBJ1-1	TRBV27	CASSLLSRTGTEAFF
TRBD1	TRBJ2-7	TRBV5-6	CASSLGQGAIYEQYF
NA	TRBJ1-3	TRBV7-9	CASSLGFGGGNTIYF
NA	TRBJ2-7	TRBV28	CASMEGGYVEAHEQYF
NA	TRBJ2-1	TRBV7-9	CASSSALGANNEQFF
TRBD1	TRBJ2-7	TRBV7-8	CASSERTGGGSEQYF
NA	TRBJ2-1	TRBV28	CASSSPGSSYNEQFF
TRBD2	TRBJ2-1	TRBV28	CASSRTSGSQSQFF
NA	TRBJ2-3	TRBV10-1	CASSDRAGGTSTDTQYF
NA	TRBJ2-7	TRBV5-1	CASSQTGNEQYF
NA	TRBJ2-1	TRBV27	CASNPEGGSYNEQFF
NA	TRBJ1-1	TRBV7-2	CASSLEGRWAEAFF
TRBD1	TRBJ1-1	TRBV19	CASSDIAGGLGTEAFF
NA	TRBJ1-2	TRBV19	CASSIRGFDREGYTF
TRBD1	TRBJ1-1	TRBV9	CASSPTGGFGEAFF
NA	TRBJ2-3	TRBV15	CATSRVVPDTQYF
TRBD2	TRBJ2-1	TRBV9	CASSPGTSGRSHNEQFF
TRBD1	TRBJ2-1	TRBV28	CASSLPPDRAAYNEQFF
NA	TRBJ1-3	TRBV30	CAGRFRDLSGNTIYF
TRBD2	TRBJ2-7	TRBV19	CASSIDLVAGGSYEQYF
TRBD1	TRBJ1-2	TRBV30	CAWRPFRGQNYYGYTF
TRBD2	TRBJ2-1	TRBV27	CASSLRASGRYEEQFF
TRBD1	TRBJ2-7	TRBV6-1	CASWDREFPQVQYF
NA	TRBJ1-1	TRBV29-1	CSVGHPNTEAFF
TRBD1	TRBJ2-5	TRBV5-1	CASSPTGAKETQYF
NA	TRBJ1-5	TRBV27	CASSLSRGAYNQPQHF
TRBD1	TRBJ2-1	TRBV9	CASSGGTARRGEQFF
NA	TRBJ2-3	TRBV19	CASSLEDKDTDTQYF
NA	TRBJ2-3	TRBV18	CASSPSQGKKLDTQYF
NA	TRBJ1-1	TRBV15	CATSRSVNTEAFF
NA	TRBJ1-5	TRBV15	CATSPYPGGRQPQHF
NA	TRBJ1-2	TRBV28	CASTPDSEIYGYTF
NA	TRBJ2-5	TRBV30	CAWSWGVPETQYF
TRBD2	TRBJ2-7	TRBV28	CASSPPQEREGSYEQYF
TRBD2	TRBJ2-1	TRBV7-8	CASSPGGEGIYNEQFF
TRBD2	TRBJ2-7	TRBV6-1	CASSEGLAGGYEQYF
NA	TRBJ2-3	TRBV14	CASSRLATDTDTQYF
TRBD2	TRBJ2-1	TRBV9	CASSIPGTSGLSYNEQFF
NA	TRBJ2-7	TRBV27	CASRGVSYEQYF
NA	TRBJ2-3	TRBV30	CAWGEDPDTQYF
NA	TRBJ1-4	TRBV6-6	CASSYSRVVNEKLFF
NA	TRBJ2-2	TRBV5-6	CASSLEKDSNTGELFF
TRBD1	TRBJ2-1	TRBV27	CASSPRTGVYNEQFF
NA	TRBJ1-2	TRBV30	CASGPSVGLNYGYTF
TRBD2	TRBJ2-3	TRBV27	CASTLVAGETQYF
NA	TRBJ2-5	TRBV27	CASGTQGWETQYF
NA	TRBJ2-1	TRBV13	CASSLALDSYVGEQFF